The clone carrying this T cell receptor beta chain occurred a few times. Its antigen is unidentified. The sample holds other DNA sequences that translate to the same CDR3. V lost 3 bases and J lost 0, with 3 bases in between. Germline CDR1 KGHSH, CDR2 LQKENI. This CDR3 has 13 amino acids. The record originates from a study of shared clonotypes between healthy human individuals. Study as a whole: The donors, a couple of women and a few men, were aged 18 to 49. The study, taken as a whole, reports: An effect of sequencing depth on clonotype sharing among donors was expected.

As originally analysed: Junction-only immunoSEQ sequences carried no quality scores, so filtering differed. Data came from immunoSEQ multiplex PCR; TCRdb stores just in-frame clones and leaves some out. V, J and clone size derive from that table, while D and trimming were established from the DNA sequence. The table includes 2 million to 2.5 million clones, approximately 94% detected once. This receptor was identified in a man younger than 35 in good health. Some clones in this sample may be carry-over from other donors' samples. The rearrangement joins TRBV18 to TRBJ1-5; no reliable D call. Sequenced input: naive CD4+ T cells from PBMCs. Subset in this sample: CD45RA+ positively selected. CDR3 in DNA: TGTGCCAGCTCACCCGATAGCAATCAGCCCCAGCATTTT. This translates into CASSPDSNQPQHF.